This TCR beta chain was identified in a study of blood T cell repertoires in COVID-19 (dated by TCRdb to 2019 to 2021). For the wider study: Samples from collaborators originated in the United States, Italy and Spain and spanned both the acute and convalescent phases of COVID-19. The material from the prospective study consisted of cDNA or gDNA derived from T cells, B-cell-depleted T cells, or PBMCs. Subjects who had been exposed to COVID-19, were actively infected with it, or had recovered from it provided the deeply sampled blood TCRbeta repertoires that made up the dataset. The repertoires were released in a freely available public database meant as a resource for research on the immune response to SARS-CoV-2. The samples were drawn from two sources: the first 160 participants of the ongoing ImmuneRACE study, and 1,000 to 1,500 subjects contributed by 6 global collaborators. The sample metadata nearly always contained a de-identified subject ID, COVID-19 status, age in years and sex. Where HLA class I and class II types were available, the types were taken from metadata supplied by the sample provider, not from assay-based typing. Study-wide conclusions, independent of this receptor: The quantity of clinical and demographic metadata differed by source and by participant and was supplied without curation.

Each collaborating institution followed its own protocols to collect whole blood in K2EDTA tubes. For TCRbeta analysis, collaborators shipped samples in one of three forms: frozen whole blood, isolated PBMCs, or DNA extracted from either of those sample types. The immunoSEQ Assay, a bias-controlled multiplex PCR, was used to amplify TCRbeta CDR3 regions from genomic DNA. Under the source paper's analysis protocol: The number of nucleated cells in each sample was estimated by amplification of reference gene primers within the assay. To quantify the absolute abundance of each unique TCRbeta CDR3 rearrangement, sequence reads were collapsed and filtered. For each sample, productive Simpson clonality was calculated as the square root of Simpson's diversity index over productive rearrangements. TCRdb carries this immuneACCESS record with in-frame sequences only. Its versions omit some clonotypes, under half of them owing to an unresolved V gene in the studies checked, with the rest unexplained. V, J and clone size reflect that table, while D and trimming were determined from the DNA. Counted in this sample were 30,000 or so clones; roughly nine tenths of them appeared once. The ten largest clones add up to 0.55% to 0.7% of the sample.

About this clone: The antigen it binds to is not known. No much larger clonotype is one base removed from it; base qualities were not supplied.

Trimming removed 4 bases from V and 8 bases from J; the gene matches leave 23 bases unexplained. Spanning cysteine to phenylalanine, the CDR3 consists of 21 amino acids. Only the CDR3 part of the read is kept: 63 bases, read in frame from the first base. CDR1 SNHLY and CDR2 FYNNEI were looked up in the germline V gene. The source is a woman aged 40 to 50 with active or convalescent COVID-19. The rearrangement joined TRBV2 to TRBJ2-1; 13 middle bases align to TRBD2. Sequencing was done on a sample of peripheral blood. The nucleotides are TGTGCCAGCAGTGGAGCGAGGCTGGGTGCTGGGACTAGCGGGACCTTTGATGAGCAGTTCTTC. Its protein reads: CASSGARLGAGTSGTFDEQFF.